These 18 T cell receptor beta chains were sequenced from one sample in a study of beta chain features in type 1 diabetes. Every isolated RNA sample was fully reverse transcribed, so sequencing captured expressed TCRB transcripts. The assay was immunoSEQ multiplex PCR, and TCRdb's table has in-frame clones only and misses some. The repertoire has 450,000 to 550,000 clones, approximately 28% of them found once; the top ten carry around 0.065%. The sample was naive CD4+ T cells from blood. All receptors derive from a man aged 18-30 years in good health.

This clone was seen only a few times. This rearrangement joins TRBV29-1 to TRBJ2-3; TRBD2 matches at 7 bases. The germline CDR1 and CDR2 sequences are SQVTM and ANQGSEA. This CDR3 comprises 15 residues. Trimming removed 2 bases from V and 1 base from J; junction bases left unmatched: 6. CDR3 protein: CSVELAGAGTDTQYF. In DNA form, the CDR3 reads TGCAGCGTTGAATTGGCGGGAGCAGGCACAGATACGCAGTATTTT.

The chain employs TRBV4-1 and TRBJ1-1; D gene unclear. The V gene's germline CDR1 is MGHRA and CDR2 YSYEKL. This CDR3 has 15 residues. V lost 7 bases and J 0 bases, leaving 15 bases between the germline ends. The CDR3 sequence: CASTARTVLNTEAFF. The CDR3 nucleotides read TGCGCCAGCACCGCCCGGACGGTACTGAACACTGAAGCTTTCTTT.

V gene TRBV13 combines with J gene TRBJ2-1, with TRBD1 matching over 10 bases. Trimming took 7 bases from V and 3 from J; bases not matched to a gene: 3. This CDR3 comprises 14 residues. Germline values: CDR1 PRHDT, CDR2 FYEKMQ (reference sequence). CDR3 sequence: CASTRTGGYNEQFF. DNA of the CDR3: TGTGCCAGCACCCGGACAGGGGGCTACAATGAGCAGTTCTTC.

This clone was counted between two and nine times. CDR3 sequence reads: CASSKDRYNEQFF. CDR3 in DNA: TGCGCCAGCAGCAAGGACAGGTACAATGAGCAGTTCTTC. This chain uses TRBV5-1 with TRBJ2-1, with 7 positions matching TRBD1. CDR3 size: 13 residues. Losses at the gene ends were 4 bases for V and 4 bases for J; bases not matched to a gene: 2. Germline assignment: CDR1 SGHRS and CDR2 YFSETQ.

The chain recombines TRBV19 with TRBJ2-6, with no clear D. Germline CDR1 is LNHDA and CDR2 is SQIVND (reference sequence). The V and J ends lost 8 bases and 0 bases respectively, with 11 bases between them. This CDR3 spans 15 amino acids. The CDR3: CASYSRASGANVLTF. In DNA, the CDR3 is TGTGCCAGTTACTCCCGGGCCTCTGGGGCCAACGTCCTGACTTTC.

The CDR3 sequence: CASSLGQGDTGELFF. For the CDR3, the DNA is TGTGCCAGCAGCTTGGGACAGGGCGACACCGGGGAGCTGTTTTTT. The chain joins TRBV9 to TRBJ2-2, with 9 nucleotides matching TRBD1. The CDR3 length is 15 residues. Germline V gene sequence: CDR1 SGDLS, CDR2 YYNGEE. V was clipped by 4 bases and J by 3 bases; unmatched bases: 4.

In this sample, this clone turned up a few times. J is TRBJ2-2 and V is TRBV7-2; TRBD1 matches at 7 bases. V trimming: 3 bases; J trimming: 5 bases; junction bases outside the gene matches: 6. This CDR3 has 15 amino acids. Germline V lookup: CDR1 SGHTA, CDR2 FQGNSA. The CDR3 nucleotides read TGTGCCAGCAGCTTTGCACAGGGGTGGACCGGGGAGCTGTTTTTT. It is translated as CASSFAQGWTGELFF.

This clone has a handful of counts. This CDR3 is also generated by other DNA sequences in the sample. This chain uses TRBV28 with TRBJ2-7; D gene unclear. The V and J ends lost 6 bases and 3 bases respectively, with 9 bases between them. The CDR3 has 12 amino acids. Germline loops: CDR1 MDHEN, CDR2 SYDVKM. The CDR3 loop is CASSLVSYEQYF. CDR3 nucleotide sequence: TGTGCCAGCAGCTTGGTGAGCTACGAGCAGTACTTC.

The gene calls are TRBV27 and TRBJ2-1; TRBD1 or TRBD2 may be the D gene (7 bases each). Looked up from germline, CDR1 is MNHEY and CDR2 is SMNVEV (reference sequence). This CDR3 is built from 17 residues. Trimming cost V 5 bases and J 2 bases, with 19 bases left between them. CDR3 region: CASSPNSGDSPYNEQFF. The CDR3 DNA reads TGTGCCAGCAGTCCCAACAGCGGGGACAGCCCCTACAATGAGCAGTTCTTC.

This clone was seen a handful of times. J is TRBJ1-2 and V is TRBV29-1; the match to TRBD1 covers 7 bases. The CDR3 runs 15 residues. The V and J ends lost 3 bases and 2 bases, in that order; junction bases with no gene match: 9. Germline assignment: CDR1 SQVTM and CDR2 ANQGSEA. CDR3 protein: CSVEAIGGPNYGYTF. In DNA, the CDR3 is TGCAGCGTTGAGGCGATAGGGGGCCCAAACTATGGCTACACCTTC.

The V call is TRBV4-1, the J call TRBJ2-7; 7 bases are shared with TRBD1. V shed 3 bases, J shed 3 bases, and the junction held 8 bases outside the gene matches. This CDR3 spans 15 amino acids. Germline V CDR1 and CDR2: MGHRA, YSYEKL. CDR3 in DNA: TGCGCCAGCAGCCAGGCCGACAGGGAGTTCTACGAGCAGTACTTC. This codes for CASSQADREFYEQYF.

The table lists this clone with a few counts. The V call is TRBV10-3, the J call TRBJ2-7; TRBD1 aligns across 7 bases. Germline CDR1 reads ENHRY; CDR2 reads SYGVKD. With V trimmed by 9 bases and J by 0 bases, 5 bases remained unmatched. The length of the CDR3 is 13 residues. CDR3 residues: CAISRDSSYEQYF. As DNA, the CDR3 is TGTGCCATTTCCCGGGACAGCTCCTACGAGCAGTACTTC.

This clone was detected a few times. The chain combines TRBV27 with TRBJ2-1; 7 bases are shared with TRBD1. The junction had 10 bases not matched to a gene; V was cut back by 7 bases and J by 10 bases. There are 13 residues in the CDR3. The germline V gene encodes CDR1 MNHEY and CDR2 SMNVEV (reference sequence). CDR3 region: CASTRSRGQEQFF. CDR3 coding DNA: TGTGCCAGCACCCGAAGTAGGGGGCAGGAGCAGTTCTTC.

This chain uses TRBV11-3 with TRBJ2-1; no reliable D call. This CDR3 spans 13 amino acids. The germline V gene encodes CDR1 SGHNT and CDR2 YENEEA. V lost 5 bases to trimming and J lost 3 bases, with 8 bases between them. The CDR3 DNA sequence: TGTGCCAGCAGCCCTGCAGGCTACAATGAGCAGTTCTTC. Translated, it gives CASSPAGYNEQFF.

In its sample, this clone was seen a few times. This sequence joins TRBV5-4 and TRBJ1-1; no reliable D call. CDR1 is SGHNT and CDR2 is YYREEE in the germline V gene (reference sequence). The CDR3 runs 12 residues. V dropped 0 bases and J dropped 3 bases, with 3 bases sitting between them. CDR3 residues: CASSLADTEAFF. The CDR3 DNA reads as TGTGCCAGCAGCTTGGCTGACACTGAAGCTTTCTTT.

The CDR3 is CAITSRLAGTYEQYF. CDR3 in DNA: TGTGCCATCACCAGCCGGCTAGCGGGAACTTACGAGCAGTACTTC. The chain recombines TRBV10-3 with TRBJ2-7, with 9 bases lining up with TRBD2. The V gene end was trimmed by 7 bases and the J gene end by 4 bases; junction bases not matched to a gene: 11. Germline loops: CDR1 ENHRY, CDR2 SYGVKD. The CDR3 sequence is 15 residues long.

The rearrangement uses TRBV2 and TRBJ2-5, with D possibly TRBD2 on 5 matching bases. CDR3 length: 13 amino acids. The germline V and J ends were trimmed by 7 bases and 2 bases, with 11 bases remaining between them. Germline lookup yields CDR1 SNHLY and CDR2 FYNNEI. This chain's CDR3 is CASIGLTQETQYF. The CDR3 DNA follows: TGTGCCAGCATCGGACTTACGCAAGAGACCCAGTACTTC.

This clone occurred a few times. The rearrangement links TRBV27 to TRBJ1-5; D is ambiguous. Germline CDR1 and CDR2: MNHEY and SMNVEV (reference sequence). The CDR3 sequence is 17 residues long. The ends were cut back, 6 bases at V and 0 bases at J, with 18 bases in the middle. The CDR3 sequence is CASSPQVGSNSNQPQHF. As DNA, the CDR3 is TGTGCCAGCAGCCCTCAGGTCGGGTCGAATAGCAATCAGCCCCAGCATTTT.